These T cell receptor beta chains were read from a single sample in a study of T cells in Graves' hyperthyroidism and ophthalmopathy. TCRdb re-derived calls from the multiplex PCR reads in MiXCR, one entry per CDR3 protein. The sample holds under 400,000 distinct CDR3 sequences, 15% to 20% seen once. Specimen: blood. All receptors come from a woman between 35 and 50 years old with Graves' ophthalmopathy. The CDR3 runs from the conserved cysteine through the conserved F or W. A D gene is named only where the DNA matches it firmly. Some rows mark clone size as missing; the rest say once, few, many or name a class of expanded clone.

J gene: TRBJ2-5; clone size: many; V gene: TRBV6-2/TRBV6-3; D gene: TRBD2; CDR3 DNA: TGTGCCAGCAGTTACCCTAGCGGGGTCAAAGAGACCCAGTACTTC; CDR3 protein: CASSYPSGVKETQYF
J gene: TRBJ2-7; clone size: many; V gene: TRBV28; D gene: .; CDR3 DNA: TGTGCCACCGAAGACAGCATCTCCTACGAGCAGTACTTC; CDR3 protein: CATEDSISYEQYF
J gene: TRBJ2-4; clone size: many; V gene: TRBV6-1; D gene: .; CDR3 DNA: TGTGCCAGCAGCTCCTCCAAAAACATTCAGTACTTC; CDR3 protein: CASSSSKNIQYF
J gene: TRBJ1-1; clone size: few; V gene: TRBV6-5; D gene: TRBD1; CDR3 DNA: TGTGCCAGCAGTTACGGACAGGGTTTGCGCACTGAAGCTTTCTTT; CDR3 protein: CASSYGQGLRTEAFF
J gene: TRBJ2-7; clone size: many; V gene: TRBV12-3/TRBV12-4; D gene: .; CDR3 DNA: TGTGCCAGCAGTTTAGCCGGGGGGCCGAAGTACGAGCAGTACTTC; CDR3 protein: CASSLAGGPKYEQYF
J gene: TRBJ2-2; clone size: many; V gene: TRBV6-1; D gene: TRBD1; CDR3 DNA: TGTGCCAGCAGTGCTGGGACAGGGTTGAGTGGCGGGGAGCTGTTTTTT; CDR3 protein: CASSAGTGLSGGELFF
J gene: TRBJ1-2; clone size: many; V gene: TRBV7-2; D gene: TRBD1; CDR3 DNA: TGTGCCAGCAGCTTAGCGGGTGGTGCGGGACAGAAAGGCCACACCTTC; CDR3 protein: CASSLAGGAGQKGHTF
J gene: TRBJ2-7; clone size: many; V gene: TRBV27; D gene: TRBD1; CDR3 DNA: TGTGCCAGCAGTAGCAGGGGGCACGAGCAGTACTTC; CDR3 protein: CASSSRGHEQYF
J gene: TRBJ1-1; clone size: many; V gene: TRBV9; D gene: .; CDR3 DNA: TGTGCCAGCAGCGCACTCGAACCAGCAGACACTGAAGCTTTCTTT; CDR3 protein: CASSALEPADTEAFF
J gene: TRBJ2-7; clone size: many; V gene: TRBV6-5; D gene: TRBD2; CDR3 DNA: TGTGCCAGCAGTTACTCAACCGGGACTAGCGGGAGTTACGAGCAGTACTTC; CDR3 protein: CASSYSTGTSGSYEQYF
J gene: TRBJ2-5; clone size: many; V gene: TRBV6-1; D gene: TRBD1; CDR3 DNA: TGTGCCAGCCCAAGGGACAGCGCCTCCAGGGAGACCCAGTACTTC; CDR3 protein: CASPRDSASRETQYF
J gene: TRBJ2-5; clone size: .; V gene: TRBV20-1; D gene: .; CDR3 DNA: TGCAGTGCTAGAGATCTCAGGGGGGCGAAGACCCAGTACTTC; CDR3 protein: CSARDLRGAKTQYF
J gene: TRBJ1-2; clone size: .; V gene: TRBV2; D gene: TRBD1; CDR3 DNA: TGTGCCAGCAGTGAAGCACTGGGACAGGGGGATGGCTACATCTTC; CDR3 protein: CASSEALGQGDGYIF
J gene: TRBJ2-4; clone size: many; V gene: TRBV12-3/TRBV12-4; D gene: TRBD1; CDR3 DNA: TGTGCCAGCAGCCAAGGACAGGCAGCCAAAAACATTCAGTACTTC; CDR3 protein: CASSQGQAAKNIQYF
J gene: TRBJ2-7; clone size: many; V gene: TRBV28; D gene: .; CDR3 DNA: TGTGCCAGCGGGACGGGGGAATACGAGCAGTACTTC; CDR3 protein: CASGTGEYEQYF